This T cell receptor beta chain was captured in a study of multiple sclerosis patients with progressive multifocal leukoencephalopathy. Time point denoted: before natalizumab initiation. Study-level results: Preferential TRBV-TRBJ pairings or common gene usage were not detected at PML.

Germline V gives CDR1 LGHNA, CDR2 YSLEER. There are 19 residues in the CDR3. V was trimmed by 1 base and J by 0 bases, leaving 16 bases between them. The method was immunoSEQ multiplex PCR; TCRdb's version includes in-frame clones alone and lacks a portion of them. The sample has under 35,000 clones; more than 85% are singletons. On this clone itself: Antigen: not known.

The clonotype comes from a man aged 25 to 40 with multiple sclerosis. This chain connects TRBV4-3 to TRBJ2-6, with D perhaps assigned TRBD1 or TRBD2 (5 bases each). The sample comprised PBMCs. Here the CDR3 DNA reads TGCGCCAGCAGCCAAGTTCCCGGGACCGCGTTCTCTGGGGCCAACGTCCTGACTTTC. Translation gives CASSQVPGTAFSGANVLTF.